The rows below give T cell receptor beta chains drawn from one sample of a study of HIV-infected patients and healthy controls. TCRdb re-called the 5' RACE reads with MiXCR, one entry per CDR3 protein. The sample contains approximately 11,000 distinct CDR3 sequences, under 6.5% of which appear only once. The sequenced sample consisted of blood. The receptors here all came from an adult in good health. Both conserved end residues are part of each CDR3. A D gene is named only where the DNA matches it firmly. Rows may omit the clone size; those that give it use once, few, many or a size class.

size	J	V	D	CDR3	DNA
many	TRBJ1-1	TRBV15	-	CATSRDRGSLEAFF	TGTGCCACCAGCAGAGATAGGGGGTCTCTTGAAGCTTTCTTT
many	TRBJ2-7	TRBV19	-	CASSTIRGWNYEQYF	TGTGCCAGTAGTACGATCAGGGGCTGGAACTACGAGCAGTACTTC
many	TRBJ1-5	TRBV18	-	CASSPPGPGDQPQHF	TGTGCCAGCTCACCACCTGGCCCGGGGGATCAGCCCCAGCATTTT
medium-sized	TRBJ2-3	TRBV12-3/TRBV12-4	-	CASSTMSDTQYF	TGTGCCAGCAGCACAATGAGCGATACGCAGTATTTT
few	TRBJ2-7	TRBV20-1	-	CSARRSKAGSYEQYF	TGCAGTGCCAGACGCTCTAAAGCAGGGTCCTACGAGCAGTACTTC
many	TRBJ2-5	TRBV2	TRBD2	CASSPSGAQETQYF	TGTGCCAGCAGCCCTAGCGGGGCCCAAGAGACCCAGTACTTC
many	TRBJ2-3	TRBV10-1	TRBD2	CASGQGGSGTQYF	TGCGCCAGCGGTCAGGGAGGGTCGGGTACGCAGTATTTT
many	TRBJ1-2	TRBV6-1	-	CASLIGQPSYGYTF	TGTGCCAGCCTAATTGGACAGCCCTCCTATGGCTACACCTTC
medium-sized	TRBJ1-1	TRBV7-6	-	CASSLAAGDKNTEAFF	TGTGCCAGCAGCTTAGCAGCGGGGGATAAGAACACTGAAGCTTTCTTT
-	TRBJ2-1	TRBV5-1	TRBD1	CASSPGTEAGHEQFF	TGCGCCAGCAGCCCCGGGACAGAAGCCGGGCATGAGCAGTTCTTC
many	TRBJ2-5	TRBV19	TRBD1	CASSLGQVRSKETQYF	TGTGCCAGTAGTCTCGGACAGGTCCGGTCTAAAGAGACCCAGTACTTC
many	TRBJ2-6	TRBV15	-	CATSRDSTWGASGANVLTF	TGTGCCACCAGCAGAGATTCTACATGGGGCGCATCTGGGGCCAACGTCCTGACTTTC
many	TRBJ1-5	TRBV6-1	-	CASSENLQPQHF	TGTGCCAGCAGTGAAAATCTTCAGCCCCAGCATTTT